The entry below describes one TCR beta chain. This entry comes from a study of control samples from healthy donors and cancer patients. Measured with immunoSEQ multiplex PCR; TCRdb has only the in-frame clones, and not every one. The table shows tens of thousands of clones, with approximately 96% occurring only once. Trimming removed 3 bases from V and 4 bases from J, with 18 bases in between. Germline values: CDR1 GTSNPN, CDR2 SVGIG (reference sequence). This CDR3 region has 15 residues. The sample consisted of blood. This sequence joins TRBV30 and TRBJ1-2; a weak D match, TRBD1 (5 bases). The receptor comes from a woman aged 25 to 39 in good health. CDR3 sequence reads: CAWRLTAQGGYGYTF. CDR3 in DNA: TGTGCCTGGAGGCTGACAGCTCAAGGAGGCTATGGCTACACCTTC.